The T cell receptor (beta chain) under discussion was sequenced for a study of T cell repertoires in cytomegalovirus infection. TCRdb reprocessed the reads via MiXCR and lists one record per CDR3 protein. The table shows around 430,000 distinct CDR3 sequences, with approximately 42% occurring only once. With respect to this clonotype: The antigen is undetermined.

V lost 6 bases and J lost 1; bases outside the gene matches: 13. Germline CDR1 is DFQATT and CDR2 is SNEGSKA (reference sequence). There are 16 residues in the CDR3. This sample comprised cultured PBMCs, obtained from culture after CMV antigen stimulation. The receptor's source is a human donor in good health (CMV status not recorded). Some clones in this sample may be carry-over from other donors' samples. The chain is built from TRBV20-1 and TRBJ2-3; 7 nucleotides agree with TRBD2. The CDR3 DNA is TGCAGTGCCCCTTTGAATGGCGGGAGACGCACAGATACGCAGTATTTT. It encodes CSAPLNGGRRTDTQYF.